This T cell receptor beta chain appears in the sequencing data of a study of blood T cells in healthy people across ages. PCR was performed a second time for roughly 6 to 12 cycles using a sample-barcoded 5' primer and a J-beta primer mix. MiXCR, applied by TCRdb to the 5' RACE reads, yields one record per CDR3 protein. The table lists roughly 1,100,000 distinct CDR3 sequences, under 30% of them singletons. Germline loops: CDR1 SNHLY, CDR2 FYNNEI. The length of the CDR3 is 16 residues. These same data were also listed under a study on T cells of mothers and their children.

Input material: blood. The chain combines TRBV2 with TRBJ2-5; TRBD2 matches at 8 bases. Judging by the DNA end, TRBJ2-1 fits better; the J call may be wrong. This TCR derives from a girl aged 2 to 9 in good health. The CDR3 is CAGQGGTGGMWNEQFF. CDR3 sequence (DNA): TGTGCCGGACAAGGAGGGACGGGGGGGATGTGGAATGAGCAGTTCTTC.